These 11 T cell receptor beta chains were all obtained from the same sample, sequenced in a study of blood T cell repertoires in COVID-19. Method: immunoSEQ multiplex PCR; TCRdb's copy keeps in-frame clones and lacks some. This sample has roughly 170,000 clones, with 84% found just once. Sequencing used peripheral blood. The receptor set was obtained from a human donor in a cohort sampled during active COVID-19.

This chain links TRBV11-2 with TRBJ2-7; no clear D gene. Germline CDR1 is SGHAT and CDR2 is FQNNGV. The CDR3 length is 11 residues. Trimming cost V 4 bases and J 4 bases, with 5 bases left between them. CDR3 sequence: CASSSVYEQYF. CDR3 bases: TGTGCCAGCAGCTCAGTGTACGAGCAGTACTTC.

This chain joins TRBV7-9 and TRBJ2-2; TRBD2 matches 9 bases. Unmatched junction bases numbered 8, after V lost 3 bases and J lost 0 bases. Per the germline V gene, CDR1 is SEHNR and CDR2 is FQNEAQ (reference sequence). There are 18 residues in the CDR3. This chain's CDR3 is CASSFLSGGFANTGELFF. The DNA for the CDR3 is TGTGCCAGCAGCTTTCTCAGCGGGGGGTTCGCGAACACCGGGGAGCTGTTTTTT. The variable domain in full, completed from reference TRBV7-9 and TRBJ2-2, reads DTGVSQNPRHKITKRGQNVTFRCDPISEHNRLYWYRQTLGQGPEFLTYFQNEAQLEKSRLLSDRFSAERPKGSFSTLEIQRTEQGDSAMYLCASSFLSGGFANTGELFFGEGSRLTVL.

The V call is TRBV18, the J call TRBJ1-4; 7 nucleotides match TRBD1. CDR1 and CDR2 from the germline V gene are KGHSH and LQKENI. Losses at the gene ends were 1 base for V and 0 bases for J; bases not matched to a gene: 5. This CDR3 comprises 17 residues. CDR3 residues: CASSPLPTGPTNEKLFF. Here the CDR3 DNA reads TGTGCCAGCTCACCACTTCCGACAGGGCCAACTAATGAAAAACTGTTTTTT.

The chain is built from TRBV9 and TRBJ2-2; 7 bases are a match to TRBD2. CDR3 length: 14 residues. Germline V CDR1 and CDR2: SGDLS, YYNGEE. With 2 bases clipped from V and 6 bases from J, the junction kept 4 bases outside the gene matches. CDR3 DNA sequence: TGTGCCAGCAGCGTGCTAGCGGAGCCCGGGGAGCTGTTTTTT. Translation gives CASSVLAEPGELFF.

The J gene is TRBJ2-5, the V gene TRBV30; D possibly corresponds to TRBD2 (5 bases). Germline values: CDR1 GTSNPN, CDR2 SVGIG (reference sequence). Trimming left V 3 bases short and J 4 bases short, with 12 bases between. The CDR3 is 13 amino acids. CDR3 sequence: CAWRRETLETQYF. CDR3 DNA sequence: TGTGCCTGGAGACGGGAAACTCTAGAGACCCAGTACTTC.

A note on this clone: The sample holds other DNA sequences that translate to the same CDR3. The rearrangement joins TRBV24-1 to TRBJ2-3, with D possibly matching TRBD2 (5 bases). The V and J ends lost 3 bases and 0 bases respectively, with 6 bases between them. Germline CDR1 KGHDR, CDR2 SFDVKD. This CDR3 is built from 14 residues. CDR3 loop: CATSDRGSTDTQYF. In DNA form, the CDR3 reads TGTGCCACCAGTGATCGGGGTAGCACAGATACGCAGTATTTT.

The CDR3 region has the DNA TGTGCCAGCAGCTCCGGGGGAGGGACAGGGTCGGGTGGGGCCAACGTCCTGACTTTC. Its protein product is CASSSGGGTGSGGANVLTF. The J gene is TRBJ2-6, the V gene TRBV13; 9 nucleotides align to TRBD1. The CDR3 extends over 19 amino acids. CDR1 PRHDT and CDR2 FYEKMQ come from the germline V gene (reference sequence). The V and J ends lost 4 bases and 3 bases, in that order; junction bases with no gene match: 13.

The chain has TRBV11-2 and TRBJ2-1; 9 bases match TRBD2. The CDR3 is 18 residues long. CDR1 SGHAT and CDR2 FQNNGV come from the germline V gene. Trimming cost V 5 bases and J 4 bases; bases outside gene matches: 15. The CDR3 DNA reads TGTGCCAGCAGCCAGACGGTAGCGGGGGCCCTCGGGTACAATGAGCAGTTCTTC. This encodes CASSQTVAGALGYNEQFF.

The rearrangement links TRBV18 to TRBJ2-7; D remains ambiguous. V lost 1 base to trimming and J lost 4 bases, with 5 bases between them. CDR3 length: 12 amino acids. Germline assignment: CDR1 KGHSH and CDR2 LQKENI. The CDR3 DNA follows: TGTGCCAGCTCACCACAAGCATACGAGCAGTACTTC. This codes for CASSPQAYEQYF.

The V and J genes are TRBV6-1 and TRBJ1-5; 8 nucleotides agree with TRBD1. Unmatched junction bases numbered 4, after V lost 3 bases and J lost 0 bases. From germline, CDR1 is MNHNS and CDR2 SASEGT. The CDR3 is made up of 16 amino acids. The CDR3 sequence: CASSDRGRVSNQPQHF. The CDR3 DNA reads TGTGCCAGCAGTGACAGGGGGCGGGTTAGCAATCAGCCCCAGCATTTT.

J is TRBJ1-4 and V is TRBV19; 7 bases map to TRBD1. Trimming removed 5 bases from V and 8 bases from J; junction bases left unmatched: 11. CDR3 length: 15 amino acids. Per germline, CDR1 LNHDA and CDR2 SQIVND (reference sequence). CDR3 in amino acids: CASSADRVLGEKLFF. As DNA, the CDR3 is TGTGCCAGTAGTGCAGACAGGGTCTTGGGAGAAAAACTGTTTTTT.